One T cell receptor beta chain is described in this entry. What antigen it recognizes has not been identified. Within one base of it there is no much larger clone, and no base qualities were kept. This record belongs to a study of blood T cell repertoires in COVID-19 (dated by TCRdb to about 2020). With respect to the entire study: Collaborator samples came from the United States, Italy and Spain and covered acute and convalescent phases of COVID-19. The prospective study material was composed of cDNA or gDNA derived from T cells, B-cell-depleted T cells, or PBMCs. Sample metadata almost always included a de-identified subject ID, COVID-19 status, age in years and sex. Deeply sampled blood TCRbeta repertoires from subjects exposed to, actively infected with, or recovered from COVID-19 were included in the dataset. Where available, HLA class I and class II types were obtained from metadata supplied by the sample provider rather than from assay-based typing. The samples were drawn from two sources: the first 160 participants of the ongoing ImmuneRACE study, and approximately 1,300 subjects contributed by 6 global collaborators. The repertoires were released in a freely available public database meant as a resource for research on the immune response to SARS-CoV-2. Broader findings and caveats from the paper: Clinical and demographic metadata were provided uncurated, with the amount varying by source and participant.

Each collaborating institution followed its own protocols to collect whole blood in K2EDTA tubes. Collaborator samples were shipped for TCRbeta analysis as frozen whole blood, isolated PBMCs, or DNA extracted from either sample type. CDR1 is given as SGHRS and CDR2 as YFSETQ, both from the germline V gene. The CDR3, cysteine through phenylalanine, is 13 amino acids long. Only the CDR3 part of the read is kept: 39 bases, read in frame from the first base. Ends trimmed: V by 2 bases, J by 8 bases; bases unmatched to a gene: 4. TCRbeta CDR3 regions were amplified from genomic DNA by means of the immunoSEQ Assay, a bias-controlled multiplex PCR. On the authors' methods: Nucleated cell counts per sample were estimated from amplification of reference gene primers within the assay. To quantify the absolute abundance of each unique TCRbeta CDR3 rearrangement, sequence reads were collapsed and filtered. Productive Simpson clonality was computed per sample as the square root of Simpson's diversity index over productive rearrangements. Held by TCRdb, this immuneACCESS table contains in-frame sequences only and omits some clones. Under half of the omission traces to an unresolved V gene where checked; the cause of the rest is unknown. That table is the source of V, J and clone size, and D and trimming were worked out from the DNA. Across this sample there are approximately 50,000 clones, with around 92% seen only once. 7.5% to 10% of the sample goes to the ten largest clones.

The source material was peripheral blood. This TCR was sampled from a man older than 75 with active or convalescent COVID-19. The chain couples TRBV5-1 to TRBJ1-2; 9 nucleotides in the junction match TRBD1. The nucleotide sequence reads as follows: TGCGCCAGCAGCTTAGGACAGGGGACAGGCTACACCTTC. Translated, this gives CASSLGQGTGYTF. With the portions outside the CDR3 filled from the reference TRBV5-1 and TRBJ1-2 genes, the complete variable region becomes KAGVTQTPRYLIKTRGQQVTLSCSPISGHRSVSWYQQTPGQGLQFLFEYFSETQRNKGNFPGRFSGRQFSNSRSEMNVSTLELGDSALYLCASSLGQGTGYTFGSGTRLTVV.